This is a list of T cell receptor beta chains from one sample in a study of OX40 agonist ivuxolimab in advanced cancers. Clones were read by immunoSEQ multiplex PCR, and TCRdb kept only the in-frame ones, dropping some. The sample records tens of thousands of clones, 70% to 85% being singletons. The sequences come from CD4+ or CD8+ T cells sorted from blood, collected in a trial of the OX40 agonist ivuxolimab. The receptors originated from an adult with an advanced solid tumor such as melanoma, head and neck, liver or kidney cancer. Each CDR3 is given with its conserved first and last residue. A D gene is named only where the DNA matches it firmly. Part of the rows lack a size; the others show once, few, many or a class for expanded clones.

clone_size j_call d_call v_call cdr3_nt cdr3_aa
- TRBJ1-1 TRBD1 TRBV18 TGTGCCAGCTCACCGGCAGGGGGCTGGACTGAAGCTTTCTTT CASSPAGGWTEAFF
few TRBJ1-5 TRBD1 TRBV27 TGTGCCACTAGGAGGGACAGCCGTAATCAGCCCCAGCATTTT CATRRDSRNQPQHF
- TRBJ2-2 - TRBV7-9 TGTGCCAGCACCTTAGACTTAGCGTCGGGCACCGGGGAGCTGTTTTTT CASTLDLASGTGELFF
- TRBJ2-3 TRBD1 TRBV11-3 TGTGCCAGCAGCTCCCGACAGGGGAGCACAGATACGCAGTATTTT CASSSRQGSTDTQYF
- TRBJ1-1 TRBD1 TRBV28 TGTGCCAGCAGCCCAAGGGGACAGGGGATGAACACTGAAGCTTTCTTT CASSPRGQGMNTEAFF
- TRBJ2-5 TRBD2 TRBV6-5 TGTGCCAGCAAGAGGGGAGGGGCGGGGGAGACCCAGTACTTC CASKRGGAGETQYF
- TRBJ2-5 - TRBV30 TGTGCCTGGACAGGGACAAAGGAGACCCAGTACTTC CAWTGTKETQYF
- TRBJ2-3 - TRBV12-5 TGTGCTAGTGGCCCGGCCGCCACAGATACGCAGTATTTT CASGPAATDTQYF
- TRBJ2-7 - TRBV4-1 TGCGCCAGCAGCCAACCTCCGGACAACTACGAGCAGTACTTC CASSQPPDNYEQYF
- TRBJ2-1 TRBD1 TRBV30 TGTGCCTGGAGTATGGGACAGGGGCCTTTGAATGAGCAGTTCTTC CAWSMGQGPLNEQFF
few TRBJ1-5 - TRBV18 TGTGCCAGCTCACCCCGGGCAGGCAATCAGCCCCAGCATTTT CASSPRAGNQPQHF
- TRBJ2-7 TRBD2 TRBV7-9 TGTGCCAGCAGACCAGCGGGAGGGCCGGGGGAGCAGTACTTC CASRPAGGPGEQYF
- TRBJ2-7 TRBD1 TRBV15 TGTGCCACCAGCAGAGATCTCGGACAGGGGGCACGGGAGCAGTACTTC CATSRDLGQGAREQYF
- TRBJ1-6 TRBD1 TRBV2 TGTGCCAGCAGTATTAGACAGGGTGGTGATTCACCCCTCCACTTT CASSIRQGGDSPLHF
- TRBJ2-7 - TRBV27 TGTGCCAGTAGGCGACAGGACTCCTACGAGCAGTACTTC CASRRQDSYEQYF
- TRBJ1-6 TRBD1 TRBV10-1 TGCGCCAGCAGTGGGGACAGCAATTCACCCCTCCACTTT CASSGDSNSPLHF
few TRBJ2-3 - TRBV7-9 TGTGCCAGCAGCTTGAGCCCCCATAGCACAGATACGCAGTATTTT CASSLSPHSTDTQYF
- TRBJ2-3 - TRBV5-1 TGCGCCAGCAGCTTGGGAACAGTTCGCACAGATACGCAGTATTTT CASSLGTVRTDTQYF
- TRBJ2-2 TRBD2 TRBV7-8 TGTGCCAGCAGCCGACTAGCGGGAGGGCCGGGCACCGGGGAGCTGTTTTTT CASSRLAGGPGTGELFF
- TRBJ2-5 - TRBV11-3 TGTGCCAGCAGCTTAAGCCTAGGTTCTTTCCAAGAGACCCAGTACTTC CASSLSLGSFQETQYF
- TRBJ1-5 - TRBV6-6 TGTGCCAGCAATATACAGGGAGGGAGCAATCAGCCCCAGCATTTT CASNIQGGSNQPQHF
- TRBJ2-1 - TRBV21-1 TGTGCCAGCAGTAAACAGAGAGGGGGGGATTTGTCCTACAATGAGCAGTTCTTC CASSKQRGGDLSYNEQFF